The next 14 T cell receptor beta chains were all read from a single sample in a study of cytomegalovirus exposure and HLA in healthy donors. The PCR made use of 60 Vbeta and 13 Jbeta primers. Assay: immunoSEQ multiplex PCR; the TCRdb copy retains only in-frame clones and omits some. This table has under 250,000 clones, around 86% appearing once. Material for sequencing was PBMCs. These receptors came from a woman aged 50 to 65 in good health and CMV-seropositive.

V and J are TRBV6-6 and TRBJ1-5; TRBD1 matches 8 bases. Germline V gene sequence: CDR1 MNHNY, CDR2 SVGAGI (reference sequence). V lost 6 bases and J lost 7; bases outside the gene matches: 5. The CDR3 loop spans 13 amino acids. The DNA for the CDR3 is TGTGCCAGCAGCCACAGGGGGAAACAGCCCCAGCATTTT. Translated, it gives CASSHRGKQPQHF.

The chain recombines TRBV5-1 with TRBJ1-1; tentatively, D is TRBD1 (5 bases). Germline V gene data show CDR1 as SGHRS and CDR2 as YFSETQ. V was shortened by 2 bases and J by 1 base, with 12 bases between the two germline ends. The CDR3 has 15 residues. The CDR3 region has the DNA TGCGCCAGCAGCTTCGGGGGATCGGCGAACACTGAAGCTTTCTTT. Translated: CASSFGGSANTEAFF. The variable domain in full, with the rest retrieved from reference TRBV5-1 and TRBJ1-1, is KAGVTQTPRYLIKTRGQQVTLSCSPISGHRSVSWYQQTPGQGLQFLFEYFSETQRNKGNFPGRFSGRQFSNSRSEMNVSTLELGDSALYLCASSFGGSANTEAFFGQGTRLTVV.

This chain joins TRBV29-1 and TRBJ1-1; weak D call: TRBD1 (5 bases). Germline lookup yields CDR1 SQVTM and CDR2 ANQGSEA. The CDR3 is 11 amino acids. V gave up 7 bases and J gave up 6 bases, with 12 bases separating them. The CDR3 bases are TGCAGCGCCCCTGGGGCAGCTGAAGCTTTCTTT. It codes for CSAPGAAEAFF.

As for this clone: Germline and junction disagree at one end, which may indicate a read error. The chain combines TRBV7-9 with TRBJ2-7; D is undetermined. The germline CDR1 and CDR2 sequences are SEHNR and FQNEAQ (reference sequence). The CDR3 has 14 residues. The CDR3: CSSSSSWPGYEQYF. The CDR3 DNA is TGTTCCAGCAGCTCCTCCTGGCCAGGCTACGAGCAGTACTTC.

The V and J genes are TRBV28 and TRBJ1-5; D perhaps matches TRBD1 (5 bases). The CDR3 extends over 14 amino acids. Trimming removed 7 bases at V and 6 bases at J, with 16 bases between. The V gene's germline CDR1 is MDHEN and CDR2 SYDVKM. The CDR3 is CASIQGAGRQPQHF. DNA for the CDR3: TGTGCCAGCATACAAGGAGCAGGGCGTCAGCCCCAGCATTTT.

The V and J genes are TRBV5-1 and TRBJ1-1; D might be TRBD1 (5 bases). This CDR3 is 14 amino acids long. The V end lost 4 bases, the J end lost 2 bases, and 12 bases lay between the germline ends. The germline gives CDR1 SGHRS, CDR2 YFSETQ. The CDR3 sequence: CASSLDGHNTEAFF. CDR3 nucleotide sequence: TGCGCCAGCAGCCTGGACGGACATAACACTGAAGCTTTCTTT.

The count of this clone is one. The V and J genes are TRBV19 and TRBJ1-1; D possibly corresponds to TRBD1 (5 bases). The CDR3 extends over 13 amino acids. Germline CDR1 reads LNHDA; CDR2 reads SQIVND (reference sequence). V dropped 5 bases and J dropped 5 bases, with 12 bases sitting between them. The CDR3 sequence: CASSLWGITEAFF. The CDR3 bases are TGTGCCAGTAGTCTGTGGGGCATAACTGAAGCTTTCTTT.

The chain uses TRBV5-6 and TRBJ1-2; D is perhaps TRBD1 (5 bases). The ends were cut back, 6 bases at V and 4 bases at J, with 19 bases in the middle. The CDR3 has 15 residues. Germline V gene lookup returns CDR1 SGHDT and CDR2 YYEEEE. CDR3: CASTHETQGSYGYTF. In DNA, the CDR3 is TGTGCCAGCACCCACGAAACCCAGGGTAGCTATGGCTACACCTTC.

The genes are TRBV4-1 and TRBJ2-7; 10 positions match TRBD1. With V trimmed by 4 bases and J by 5 bases, 2 bases remained unmatched. Germline V lookup: CDR1 MGHRA, CDR2 YSYEKL. The CDR3 spans 13 residues. CDR3 nucleotide sequence: TGCGCCAGCAGCCTGGGACAGGGGAACGAGCAGTACTTC. This codes for CASSLGQGNEQYF.

The genes are TRBV28 and TRBJ1-1, with D possibly being TRBD1 (5 bases). Germline values: CDR1 MDHEN, CDR2 SYDVKM. The CDR3 has 15 amino acids. The V end was cut by 5 bases, the J end by 2 bases, with 15 bases between. This chain's CDR3 is CASSPPDKGNTEAFF. CDR3 coding DNA: TGTGCCAGCAGTCCCCCGGACAAGGGAAACACTGAAGCTTTCTTT.

This clone was observed a single time. V and J are TRBV27 and TRBJ2-5; TRBD1 agrees at 12 bases. V shed 6 bases and J 6 bases; nucleotides not matched to a gene: 8. The CDR3 extends over 15 amino acids. Germline CDR1 is MNHEY and CDR2 is SMNVEV (reference sequence). CDR3 residues: CASRPGQGAMQTQYF. In DNA, the CDR3 is TGTGCCAGCAGACCGGGACAGGGGGCTATGCAGACCCAGTACTTC.

J is TRBJ1-1 and V is TRBV19, with D uncertain. Germline V gene lookup returns CDR1 LNHDA and CDR2 SQIVND (reference sequence). The CDR3 is made up of 13 amino acids. The V and J ends lost 3 bases and 8 bases respectively, with 13 bases between them. CDR3 DNA: TGTGCCAGTAGTATTATCATTGGCCGAGAAGCTTTCTTT. It encodes CASSIIIGREAFF.

This clone was observed a few times. The chain couples TRBV4-3 to TRBJ1-1, with TRBD1 matching over 7 bases. The J segment lost 3 bases and the V segment lost 1 base, leaving 2 bases of the junction unmatched. Germline CDR1 LGHNA, CDR2 YSLEER. CDR3 length: 14 amino acids. The CDR3 nucleotides read TGCGCCAGCAGCCAAGGTACAGGGGACACTGAAGCTTTCTTT. Translating gives CASSQGTGDTEAFF.

This sequence joins TRBV4-1 and TRBJ1-1; TRBD1 is a possible D gene (6 bases). CDR3 length: 15 amino acids. Germline assignment: CDR1 MGHRA and CDR2 YSYEKL. V dropped 0 bases and J dropped 1 base, with 9 bases sitting between them. This CDR3 reads CASSQEIRGNTEAFF. The CDR3 DNA reads as TGCGCCAGCAGCCAAGAGATCAGGGGGAACACTGAAGCTTTCTTT.